This note documents a single T cell receptor beta chain sequence. Its antigen is undetermined. Each sample had two DNA replicates, 0.5 to 0.65 ug blood or around 1.4 ug tissue. The assay was immunoSEQ multiplex PCR, and TCRdb's table has in-frame clones only and misses some. The sample has fewer than 35,000 clones; approximately 70% are singletons. These data come from a study of early stage breast cancer tumors. Looking at the study overall: Average read coverage per sample was approximately 9.4-fold. Study-level results: Tumor and normal breast were distinguished via blood comparison in most of the 16 patients. Tumors had around 2.5-fold higher T cell density than normal breast.

The ends lost 4 bases at V and 5 bases at J; junction bases unmatched: 9. This CDR3 contains 16 residues. CDR1 is SGHRS and CDR2 is YFSETQ in the germline V gene. This receptor was identified in a person in their twenties or thirties with breast cancer. V usage is TRBV5-1 and J usage is TRBJ2-7, with TRBD2 matching 13 bases. Sample: breast tumor tissue. The CDR3 DNA follows: TGCGCCAGCAGCGGACTACTAGCGGGAGGGCCCCACGAGCAGTACTTC. This gives the protein CASSGLLAGGPHEQYF. Combining the CDR3 with reference TRBV5-1 and TRBJ2-7 gives the whole variable domain KAGVTQTPRYLIKTRGQQVTLSCSPISGHRSVSWYQQTPGQGLQFLFEYFSETQRNKGNFPGRFSGRQFSNSRSEMNVSTLELGDSALYLCASSGLLAGGPHEQYFGPGTRLTVT.